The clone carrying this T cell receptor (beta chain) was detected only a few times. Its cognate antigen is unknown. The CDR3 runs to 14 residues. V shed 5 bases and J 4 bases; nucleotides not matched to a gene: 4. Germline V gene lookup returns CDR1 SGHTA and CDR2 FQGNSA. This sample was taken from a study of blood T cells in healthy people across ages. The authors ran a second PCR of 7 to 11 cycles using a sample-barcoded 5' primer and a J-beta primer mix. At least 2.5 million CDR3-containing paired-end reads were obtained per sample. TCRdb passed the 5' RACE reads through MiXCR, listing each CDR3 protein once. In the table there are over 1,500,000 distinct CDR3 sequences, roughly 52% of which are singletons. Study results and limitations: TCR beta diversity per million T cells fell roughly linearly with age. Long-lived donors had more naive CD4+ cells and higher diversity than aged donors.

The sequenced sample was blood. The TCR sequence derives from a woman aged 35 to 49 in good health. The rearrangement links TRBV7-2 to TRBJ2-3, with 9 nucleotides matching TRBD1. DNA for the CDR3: TGTGCCAGCAGCAAGGGACAGGGCCCAGATACGCAGTATTTT. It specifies CASSKGQGPDTQYF.